This T cell receptor (beta chain) was captured in a study of cytomegalovirus exposure and HLA in healthy donors. PCR primers comprised 60 Vbeta and 13 Jbeta primers. The repertoire was sequenced with immunoSEQ multiplex PCR; TCRdb's copy has only in-frame clones and lacks some. The sample holds 150,000 to 200,000 clones, more than 65% seen once. This clone has only one observation. Its antigen remains unidentified. Those who donated were healthy bone marrow donors. These donors counted as nominally healthy when sampled, but unrecorded immune exposures were likely. Germline CDR1 and CDR2: MDHEN and SYDVKM. Trimming removed 10 bases at V and 9 bases at J, with 27 bases between. This CDR3 comprises 15 residues. Notes on the study in general: Presence/absence analyses assumed roughly uniform sequencing depth across donors.

The clonotype comes from a young woman in good health and CMV-seronegative. V and J are TRBV28 and TRBJ1-1; maybe TRBD1 (5 bases). Sequencing was carried out using PBMCs. CDR3 sequence reads: CATFSLPLRQSKAFF. In DNA form, the CDR3 reads TGTGCCACCTTCTCTTTGCCCCTTCGACAGTCGAAAGCTTTCTTT.